This entry lists 21 T cell receptor beta chains sequenced from one sample in a study of blood T cell repertoires in COVID-19. Generated by immunoSEQ multiplex PCR, the TCRdb table keeps only in-frame clones and is missing some. The table shows 150,000 to 200,000 clones, with over 75% occurring only once. The source material was peripheral blood. The receptors stem from a man aged 65 to 85 with active or convalescent COVID-19.

The V gene is TRBV19, the J gene TRBJ1-5, with 7 bases that match TRBD1. CDR1 and CDR2 (germline): LNHDA, SQIVND (reference sequence). V gave up 6 bases and J gave up 5 bases; unmatched junction bases: 7. This CDR3 contains 14 residues. The CDR3 region is CASRHRGVDQPQHF. DNA for the CDR3: TGTGCCAGTAGGCACAGGGGAGTGGATCAGCCCCAGCATTTT. Variable domain in full (rest from reference TRBV19 and TRBJ1-5): DGGITQSPKYLFRKEGQNVTLSCEQNLNHDAMYWYRQDPGQGLRLIYYSQIVNDFQKGDIAEGYSVSREKKESFPLTVTSAQKNPTAFYLCASRHRGVDQPQHFGDGTRLSIL.

This chain uses TRBV5-1 with TRBJ2-2; 8 bases match TRBD1. The ends lost 2 bases at V and 0 bases at J; junction bases unmatched: 3. Germline CDR1 is SGHRS and CDR2 is YFSETQ. CDR3 size: 16 residues. CDR3: CASSFLTGANTGELFF. In DNA, the CDR3 is TGCGCCAGCAGCTTTCTGACAGGGGCGAACACCGGGGAGCTGTTTTTT. The variable domain in full, with the rest retrieved from reference TRBV5-1 and TRBJ2-2, is KAGVTQTPRYLIKTRGQQVTLSCSPISGHRSVSWYQQTPGQGLQFLFEYFSETQRNKGNFPGRFSGRQFSNSRSEMNVSTLELGDSALYLCASSFLTGANTGELFFGEGSRLTVL.

The rearrangement joins TRBV18 to TRBJ2-1, with TRBD1 matching 9 bases. V lost 6 bases and J lost 6; bases outside the gene matches: 9. The CDR3 contains 15 residues. CDR1 and CDR2 from the germline V gene are KGHSH and LQKENI. This chain's CDR3 is CASSPGTGSPNEQFF. Written as DNA, the CDR3 is TGTGCCAGCTCCCCCGGGACAGGGTCGCCCAATGAGCAGTTCTTC.

This clone came up once. The V gene is TRBV6-5, the J gene TRBJ1-1, with D uncertain. The V end lost 0 bases, the J end lost 7 bases, and 12 bases lay between the germline ends. The CDR3 is made up of 14 amino acids. Per the germline V gene, CDR1 is MNHEY and CDR2 is SVGAGI. CDR3 sequence: CASSYSPETSEAFF. CDR3 bases: TGTGCCAGCAGTTACTCGCCGGAGACTAGTGAAGCTTTCTTT.

The chain employs TRBV9 and TRBJ2-5; D might be TRBD1 (6 bases). This CDR3 is built from 16 residues. Germline V lookup: CDR1 SGDLS, CDR2 YYNGEE. V shed 4 bases and J shed 5 bases, with 21 bases lying between them. The CDR3 sequence is CASSPGAGAFGETQYF. DNA for the CDR3: TGTGCCAGCAGCCCAGGGGCAGGGGCGTTCGGGGAGACCCAGTACTTC. Full variable domain (missing parts from reference TRBV9 and TRBJ2-5): DSGVTQTPKHLITATGQRVTLRCSPRSGDLSVYWYQQSLDQGLQFLIQYYNGEERAKGNILERFSAQQFPDLHSELNLSSLELGDSALYFCASSPGAGAFGETQYFGPGTRLLVL.

A remark on this clone: Compared with germline, one end of the junction differs, possibly owing to a read error. The rearrangement uses TRBV7-7 and TRBJ2-5; 10 bases are shared with TRBD2. Germline loops: CDR1 SSHAT, CDR2 FNYEAQ (reference sequence). This CDR3 spans 17 amino acids. The CDR3 is CASSFGSGRAVGETQYF. CDR3 in DNA: TGTGCTAGCAGCTTCGGAAGCGGGAGGGCCGTGGGGGAGACCCAGTACTTC.

The V gene is TRBV18, the J gene TRBJ1-2, with 9 nucleotides matching TRBD1. This CDR3 has 14 amino acids. Germline V gives CDR1 KGHSH, CDR2 LQKENI. After removal of 6 bases from V and 8 bases from J, the junction contained 10 bases not matched to a gene. The CDR3 sequence is CASSQGTGKYGYTF. The CDR3 nucleotides are TGTGCCAGCTCTCAGGGGACAGGGAAGTACGGCTACACCTTC. The whole variable domain, filled in from reference TRBV18 and TRBJ1-2, reads NAGVMQNPRHLVRRRGQEARLRCSPMKGHSHVYWYRQLPEEGLKFMVYLQKENIIDESGMPKERFSAEFPKEGPSILRIQQVVRGDSAAYFCASSQGTGKYGYTFGSGTRLTVV.

The chain couples TRBV7-9 to TRBJ1-2; 7 bases align to TRBD1. Germline V lookup: CDR1 SEHNR, CDR2 FQNEAQ (reference sequence). There are 14 residues in the CDR3. Germline trimming cut 3 bases from V and 4 bases from J; bases unmatched to any gene: 5. CDR3 in amino acids: CASSFQTGTYGYTF. CDR3 in DNA: TGTGCCAGCAGCTTTCAGACAGGGACCTATGGCTACACCTTC.

This chain joins TRBV11-3 and TRBJ2-1, with 7 bases fitting TRBD2. The junction had 1 base not matched to a gene; V was cut back by 5 bases and J by 0 bases. Germline V CDR1 and CDR2: SGHNT, YENEEA. CDR3 length: 14 residues. CDR3 in amino acids: CASSPSGSYNEQFF. DNA for the CDR3: TGTGCCAGCAGCCCTAGCGGCTCCTACAATGAGCAGTTCTTC.

A single count supports this clone. The chain joins TRBV4-3 to TRBJ2-1, with 8 bases fitting TRBD1. With 0 bases clipped from V and 0 bases from J, the junction kept 1 base outside the gene matches. The CDR3 is made up of 16 amino acids. The germline gives CDR1 LGHNA, CDR2 YSLEER. CDR3 sequence: CASSQDGQGSYNEQFF. The CDR3 nucleotides read TGCGCCAGCAGCCAAGATGGACAGGGCTCCTACAATGAGCAGTTCTTC.

The J gene is TRBJ2-5, the V gene TRBV18; maybe TRBD1 (5 bases). V lost 2 bases and J 5 bases, leaving 12 bases between the germline ends. Looked up from germline, CDR1 is KGHSH and CDR2 is LQKENI. This CDR3 contains 14 residues. CDR3 sequence: CASSPIDGAETQYF. The CDR3 bases are TGTGCCAGCTCACCAATCGATGGGGCCGAGACCCAGTACTTC.

The genes are TRBV6-2 or TRBV6-3 and TRBJ2-1, with no clear D. Germline CDR1 MNHEY, CDR2 SVGEGT. V was pared by 0 bases and J by 8 bases, with 5 bases between. This CDR3 spans 12 amino acids. The CDR3: CASSYSTDEQFF. DNA for the CDR3: TGTGCCAGCAGTTACTCTACGGATGAGCAGTTCTTC.

V is TRBV6-1 and J is TRBJ1-4; D ambiguous. Germline CDR1 reads MNHNS; CDR2 reads SASEGT. V lost 3 bases and J 8 bases, leaving 16 bases between the germline ends. The CDR3 has 15 amino acids. For the CDR3, the DNA is TGTGCCAGCAGTGAGGAAGTGAGGGAGAAAGAAAAACTGTTTTTT. Protein: CASSEEVREKEKLFF.

The V and J genes are TRBV3-1 (or the pseudogene TRBV3-2) and TRBJ1-2; 7 nucleotides match TRBD1. In germline, CDR1 is LGHDT, CDR2 YNNKEL (reference sequence). The ends lost 2 bases at V and 5 bases at J; junction bases unmatched: 5. This CDR3 is 14 amino acids long. CDR3 loop: CASSQSQGGYGYTF. The CDR3 bases are TGTGCCAGCAGCCAAAGTCAGGGGGGATATGGCTACACCTTC.

V usage is TRBV13 and J usage is TRBJ2-7, with D possibly being TRBD2 (5 bases). CDR3 length: 15 residues. Trimming stripped 5 bases from V and 3 bases from J, with 17 bases between. Germline V gives CDR1 PRHDT, CDR2 FYEKMQ (reference sequence). Written as DNA, the CDR3 is TGTGCCAGCAGCCTAACGGACGACGGAGGCTACGAGCAGTACTTC. It yields the protein CASSLTDDGGYEQYF.

The chain is built from TRBV5-1 and TRBJ1-4, with a possible D match to TRBD1 (6 bases). Per germline, CDR1 SGHRS and CDR2 YFSETQ. This CDR3 has 15 amino acids. V gave up 3 bases and J gave up 7 bases, with 16 bases separating them. DNA of the CDR3: TGCGCCAGCAGCTCCGGGGGGGCCGGTGGTGAAAAACTGTTTTTT. This sequence encodes CASSSGGAGGEKLFF.

The chain recombines TRBV5-4 with TRBJ2-2; 13 bases map to TRBD2. V was clipped by 4 bases and J by 8 bases; unmatched bases: 11. The CDR3 has 17 amino acids. The V gene's germline CDR1 is SGHNT and CDR2 YYREEE (reference sequence). The CDR3 DNA sequence: TGTGCCAGCAGCAGAATCGGACTAGCGGGAGCGACTGGGGAGCTGTTTTTT. Protein sequence: CASSRIGLAGATGELFF.

The genes are TRBV28 and TRBJ2-5; tentative D call: TRBD1 (5 bases). V lost 6 bases to trimming and J lost 0 bases, with 8 bases between them. Per the germline V gene, CDR1 is MDHEN and CDR2 is SYDVKM. The CDR3 has 13 amino acids. CDR3 region: CASSRQNQETQYF. The CDR3 DNA reads as TGTGCCAGCAGCAGACAGAACCAAGAGACCCAGTACTTC.

This clone was observed once. CDR3 in amino acids: CASSPTRGTRLGFF. The CDR3 DNA sequence: TGTGCCAGCAGCCCGACCCGCGGGACTAGATTGGGGTTCTTC. The chain employs TRBV11-3 and TRBJ2-1; 8 bases agree with TRBD2. The CDR3 has 14 residues. The ends lost 5 bases at V and 15 bases at J; junction bases unmatched: 15. CDR1 SGHNT and CDR2 YENEEA come from the germline V gene.

The J gene is TRBJ1-6, the V gene TRBV7-2; 8 nucleotides line up with TRBD1. This CDR3 has 16 amino acids. In germline, CDR1 is SGHTA, CDR2 FQGNSA. The V and J ends lost 3 bases and 7 bases, in that order; junction bases with no gene match: 8. The CDR3 DNA sequence: TGTGCCAGCAGCTTCCGAGGGACAGGAGAAAATTCACCCCTCCACTTT. Its translation is CASSFRGTGENSPLHF.

The chain carries TRBV9 and TRBJ2-2, with D possibly being TRBD1 (5 bases). The CDR3 spans 16 residues. Germline V gives CDR1 SGDLS, CDR2 YYNGEE. Trimming took 0 bases from V and 1 from J, leaving 10 bases between them. CDR3 amino acids: CASSVGSQGNTGELFF. The CDR3, as DNA: TGTGCCAGCAGCGTAGGATCCCAGGGGAACACCGGGGAGCTGTTTTTT. Together with reference TRBV9 and TRBJ2-2, the CDR3 gives the full variable domain: DSGVTQTPKHLITATGQRVTLRCSPRSGDLSVYWYQQSLDQGLQFLIQYYNGEERAKGNILERFSAQQFPDLHSELNLSSLELGDSALYFCASSVGSQGNTGELFFGEGSRLTVL.